The following is a TCR beta chain sequence with its context. With 60 Vbeta and 13 Jbeta primers, the PCR was carried out. The protocol was immunoSEQ multiplex PCR, while the TCRdb copy is restricted to in-frame clones and leaves out a portion. This sample has about 160,000 clones, with roughly 81% found just once. The data derive from a study of cytomegalovirus exposure and HLA in healthy donors. This receptor was taken from a man aged 18 to 35 in good health and CMV-seropositive. Sample: PBMCs.

CDR3 protein: CASSNGAKAEAFF. DNA of the CDR3: TGTGCCAGCAGCAACGGAGCTAAGGCTGAAGCTTTCTTT. This rearrangement joins TRBV7-9 to TRBJ1-1; the D is unclear. Germline loops: CDR1 SEHNR, CDR2 FQNEAQ (reference sequence). Trimming took 5 bases from V and 6 from J, leaving 13 bases between them. This CDR3 has 13 residues.